This entry describes one T cell receptor (beta chain). As yet, its antigen is unknown. The CDR3 consists of 15 residues. Trimming shortened V by 4 bases and J by 4 bases, and 14 bases separated the two germline ends. Germline V gene lookup returns CDR1 LGHDT and CDR2 YNNKEL (reference sequence). The source of the sample is a study of blood T cells in healthy people across ages. For the second PCR, which ran for roughly 6 to 12 cycles, a sample-barcoded 5' primer and a J-beta primer mix were used. TCRdb reprocessed the 5' RACE reads via MiXCR and lists one record per CDR3 protein. The table records hundreds of thousands of distinct CDR3 sequences, roughly 44% of them present only once. Overall study results and limits: Because sorting was not performed, PBMCs prevented conclusive naive versus antigen-experienced comparison.

This clonotype originated in a man aged 60 to 75 in good health. This chain links TRBV3-1 with TRBJ2-1, with a weak D call TRBD2 (6 bases). The source material was blood. The CDR3 sequence: CASSLTGTQYNEQFF. The CDR3 DNA is TGTGCCAGCAGCCTTACCGGGACTCAATACAATGAGCAGTTCTTC.